These 8 T cell receptor beta chains originate from one sample sequenced in a study of CD4+ T cells in melanoma. Here immunoSEQ multiplex PCR was the method, and the copy in TCRdb shows in-frame clones only, minus some. Among roughly 10,000 clones listed, roughly 63% were seen once. The sample was cells from a culture (not recorded whether cultured in vitro). The receptors originated from a human donor with melanoma.

V is TRBV2 and J is TRBJ2-6; weak D call: TRBD2 (5 bases). V lost 5 bases and J 0 bases, leaving 17 bases between the germline ends. Germline-derived CDR1 and CDR2 are SNHLY and FYNNEI. The length of the CDR3 is 18 residues. The CDR3 bases are TGTGCCAGCAGTTCCTCCGACATGAGGGTCTCTGGGGCCAACGTCCTGACTTTC. It is translated as CASSSSDMRVSGANVLTF.

The chain uses TRBV6-5 and TRBJ1-2; 9 bases match TRBD1. Per the germline V gene, CDR1 is MNHEY and CDR2 is SVGAGI. Trimming took 6 bases from V and 7 from J; bases not matched to a gene: 9. The CDR3 has 14 amino acids. In DNA form, the CDR3 reads TGTGCCAGCAGAACAGGGGGCGCAAGGTCTGGCTACACCTTC. Encoded protein: CASRTGGARSGYTF.

The rearrangement joins TRBV9 to TRBJ2-3; perhaps TRBD2 as D (6 bases). Germline CDR1 and CDR2: SGDLS and YYNGEE. The CDR3 totals 18 residues. V was trimmed by 0 bases and J by 2 bases, leaving 19 bases between them. The CDR3 nucleotides are TGTGCCAGCAGCGTAGCTACTTCCACGGCGGGGAACACAGATACGCAGTATTTT. This sequence encodes CASSVATSTAGNTDTQYF.

The chain is built from TRBV11-2 and TRBJ2-7, with 15 bases lining up with TRBD2. Germline V lookup: CDR1 SGHAT, CDR2 FQNNGV. The CDR3 length is 15 residues. J lost 1 base, V lost 8 bases, and 3 bases had no gene match. CDR3 nucleotides: TGTGCCAGCGCGGGACTAGCGGGGGGTTCCTACGAGCAGTACTTC. Residues: CASAGLAGGSYEQYF.

This clone was detected a few times. V gene TRBV18 combines with J gene TRBJ2-5; a weak D match, TRBD2 (6 bases). CDR3 size: 13 residues. V was pared by 1 base and J by 3 bases, with 6 bases between. The germline V gene encodes CDR1 KGHSH and CDR2 LQKENI. CDR3 region: CASSPRGEETQYF. CDR3 DNA: TGTGCCAGCTCACCACGGGGGGAAGAGACCCAGTACTTC.

The chain has TRBV10-3 and TRBJ2-7; 8 nucleotides match TRBD1. CDR3 length equals 15 residues. CDR1 and CDR2 (germline): ENHRY, SYGVKD. V shed 4 bases, J shed 2 bases, and the junction held 7 bases outside the gene matches. The CDR3 coding sequence is TGTGCCATCAGTGCAGGGGGCGATTTCGCCTACGAGCAGTACTTC. Translating gives CAISAGGDFAYEQYF.

The chain links TRBV9 to TRBJ2-7; 10 positions agree with TRBD1. The CDR3 has 16 residues. Germline CDR1 is SGDLS and CDR2 is YYNGEE. The V and J ends lost 0 bases and 5 bases, in that order; junction bases with no gene match: 8. CDR3 sequence: CASSVDRGQGFHEQYF. The DNA of the CDR3 is TGTGCCAGCAGCGTAGATCGGGGACAGGGGTTCCACGAGCAGTACTTC. The full variable domain, completed using reference TRBV9 and TRBJ2-7, is DSGVTQTPKHLITATGQRVTLRCSPRSGDLSVYWYQQSLDQGLQFLIQYYNGEERAKGNILERFSAQQFPDLHSELNLSSLELGDSALYFCASSVDRGQGFHEQYFGPGTRLTVT.

This sequence joins TRBV21-1 and TRBJ2-5; TRBD2, the table's D call, was not compared with the DNA. TRBV21-1 is a pseudogene segment. The CDR3 loop spans 16 amino acids. CDR3 residues: CASSKGLAETQETQYF. The CDR3, as DNA: TGTGCCAGCAGCAAGGGACTAGCGGAGACGCAAGAGACCCAGTACTTC.